The TCR beta chain described here comes from a study of blood T cell repertoires in COVID-19. Overall study: The cDNA or gDNA used as material had been derived from T cells, B-cell-depleted T cells, or PBMCs.

In the study's own analysis: Researchers report that nucleated cell counts were estimated from reference gene primer amplification. Assay used: immunoSEQ multiplex PCR; TCRdb lists only in-frame clones, some missing. From that table come the V and J calls and clone size; the DNA was used to work out D and trimming. The profile covers 200,000 to 250,000 clones, with about 83% appearing a single time and approximately 5% taken by the ten largest. Trimming stripped 2 bases from V and 3 bases from J, with 14 bases between. CDR3 length: 16 amino acids. Germline CDR1 LNHDA, CDR2 SQIVND (reference sequence). Participants spanned ages 18 to 89 years and resided in roughly 26 US areas. Cohort assignment relied on participant-reported clinical history.

The source is a woman aged 45-65 years who had been exposed to COVID-19. The V call is TRBV19, the J call TRBJ1-5; tentative D call: TRBD1 (5 bases). The source material was PBMCs or T cells enriched from blood (not recorded which). The CDR3 protein is CASSIRGSANNQPQHF. CDR3 in DNA: TGTGCCAGTAGTATAAGGGGATCGGCTAACAATCAGCCCCAGCATTTT. Filled out from reference TRBV19 and TRBJ1-5, the complete variable domain reads DGGITQSPKYLFRKEGQNVTLSCEQNLNHDAMYWYRQDPGQGLRLIYYSQIVNDFQKGDIAEGYSVSREKKESFPLTVTSAQKNPTAFYLCASSIRGSANNQPQHFGDGTRLSIL.